Following are 25 T cell receptor beta chains from one sample sequenced in a study of CD8+ T cells in alopecia areata. Extraction of RNA preceded its reverse transcription into cDNA, which served as the sequencing template. Sequencing used immunoSEQ multiplex PCR; TCRdb keeps in-frame clones, though not all of them. Of some 180,000 clones listed, about 63% are singletons. The material sequenced was CD4+ T cells sorted from blood, taken at week 0. These receptors all stem from a human donor with alopecia areata.

The rearrangement joins TRBV4-3 to TRBJ2-7; 9 bases match TRBD1. There are 15 residues in the CDR3. The germline CDR1 and CDR2 sequences are LGHNA and YSLEER. V was pared by 1 base and J by 4 bases, with 5 bases of the junction left unmatched. The CDR3 protein is CASSQGTGVEYEQYF. CDR3 in DNA: TGCGCCAGCAGCCAAGGGACAGGGGTAGAGTACGAGCAGTACTTC.

The CDR3 here is CSVEDPRVSLAEAFF. CDR3 coding DNA: TGCAGCGTTGAAGATCCCAGGGTAAGTTTAGCTGAAGCTTTCTTT. V is TRBV29-1 and J is TRBJ1-1; tentative D call: TRBD1 (5 bases). Trimming pared 0 bases from V and 6 bases from J, leaving 17 bases between. Germline CDR1 is SQVTM and CDR2 is ANQGSEA. The CDR3 is 15 residues long. Combining the CDR3 with reference TRBV29-1 and TRBJ1-1 gives the whole variable domain SAVISQKPSRDICQRGTSLTIQCQVDSQVTMMFWYRQQPGQSLTLIATANQGSEATYESGFVIDKFPISRPNLTFSTLTVSNMSPEDSSIYLCSVEDPRVSLAEAFFGQGTRLTVV.

V and J are TRBV5-6 and TRBJ2-1; D might be TRBD2 (8 bases). Germline values: CDR1 SGHDT, CDR2 YYEEEE. Trimming removed 0 bases from V and 6 bases from J, with 19 bases in between. The CDR3 is made up of 17 amino acids. In DNA form, the CDR3 reads TGTGCCAGCAGCTTGGGACCCAGGGGGGCGGGAGGCAATGAGCAGTTCTTC. It encodes CASSLGPRGAGGNEQFF.

This sequence joins TRBV29-1 and TRBJ1-2; 10 bases agree with TRBD1. The CDR3 extends over 15 amino acids. Germline trimming cut 4 bases from V and 7 bases from J; bases unmatched to any gene: 12. Germline CDR1 and CDR2: SQVTM and ANQGSEA. The CDR3 is CSVGTRTGGFSGYTF. CDR3 nucleotide sequence: TGCAGCGTTGGCACGAGGACAGGGGGGTTTAGTGGCTACACCTTC.

This clone was picked up one time. Here the CDR3 reads CASSSPSNTGELFF. DNA of the CDR3: TGCGCCAGCAGCTCGCCTTCGAACACCGGGGAGCTGTTTTTT. The chain recombines TRBV5-1 with TRBJ2-2; D unclear. Trimming cost V 3 bases and J 0 bases, with 6 bases left between them. Germline V lookup: CDR1 SGHRS, CDR2 YFSETQ. This CDR3 spans 14 amino acids. The variable domain in full, completed from reference TRBV5-1 and TRBJ2-2, reads KAGVTQTPRYLIKTRGQQVTLSCSPISGHRSVSWYQQTPGQGLQFLFEYFSETQRNKGNFPGRFSGRQFSNSRSEMNVSTLELGDSALYLCASSSPSNTGELFFGEGSRLTVL.

V usage is TRBV29-1 and J usage is TRBJ2-2; D assignment may be TRBD1 or TRBD2 (5 bases each). Trimming cost V 7 bases and J 4 bases, with 10 bases left between them. CDR1 and CDR2 (germline): SQVTM, ANQGSEA. This CDR3 contains 12 residues. DNA for the CDR3: TGCAGCGGTGGGGCGGGCACCGGGGAGCTGTTTTTT. Translating it yields CSGGAGTGELFF.

This clone has only a few counts. V gene TRBV9 combines with J gene TRBJ2-3; 8 nucleotides agree with TRBD2. This CDR3 is built from 16 residues. The germline V gene has CDR1 SGDLS and CDR2 YYNGEE. Unmatched junction bases numbered 7, after V lost 0 bases and J lost 4 bases. As DNA, the CDR3 is TGTGCCAGCAGCGTAGAATCCAGCGGGGGCTCAGATACGCAGTATTTT. Translating gives CASSVESSGGSDTQYF.

V usage is TRBV5-1 and J usage is TRBJ2-3, with 9 bases identical to TRBD2. The germline V gene has CDR1 SGHRS and CDR2 YFSETQ. With 1 base clipped from V and 4 bases from J, the junction kept 10 bases outside the gene matches. This CDR3 region has 17 residues. CDR3 nucleotides: TGCGCCAGCAGCTTGAGGGACTTCAGCGGGAGGCCAGATACGCAGTATTTT. It translates to CASSLRDFSGRPDTQYF.

The V call is TRBV29-1, the J call TRBJ2-7; TRBD2 might be the D (6 bases). The ends were cut back, 5 bases at V and 6 bases at J, with 17 bases in the middle. Per germline, CDR1 SQVTM and CDR2 ANQGSEA. The CDR3 covers 13 residues. The CDR3 DNA is TGCAGCGTTCACGAATGGGCGGGGACCGAGCAGTACTTC. Translating gives CSVHEWAGTEQYF.

The rearrangement links TRBV28 to TRBJ2-1; no firm D call. Germline CDR1 is MDHEN and CDR2 is SYDVKM. The length of the CDR3 is 11 residues. V was trimmed by 8 bases and J by 7 bases, leaving 9 bases between them. The CDR3 nucleotides are TGTGCCAGCCCCTCTAGGAATGAGCAGTTCTTC. Protein product: CASPSRNEQFF.

The CDR3 sequence is CSVERSYNEQFF. The CDR3 DNA sequence: TGCAGCGTTGAACGTAGCTACAATGAGCAGTTCTTC. The chain joins TRBV29-1 to TRBJ2-1; no definite D call. Germline V gene data show CDR1 as SQVTM and CDR2 as ANQGSEA. CDR3 length: 12 residues. V lost 2 bases and J lost 3, with 5 bases in between.

This clone was found a few times. V and J are TRBV7-7 and TRBJ2-2; a possible D gene is TRBD1 (5 bases). V dropped 2 bases and J dropped 0 bases, with 7 bases sitting between them. This CDR3 region has 15 residues. The germline gives CDR1 SSHAT, CDR2 FNYEAQ (reference sequence). This CDR3 is CASSLQGPNTGELFF. CDR3 DNA sequence: TGTGCCAGCAGCTTACAGGGCCCGAACACCGGGGAGCTGTTTTTT.

A few counts support this clone. The chain joins TRBV15 to TRBJ1-6, with 9 nucleotides matching TRBD1. Germline lookup yields CDR1 LNHNV and CDR2 YYDKDF (reference sequence). The CDR3 is 16 amino acids. V lost 5 bases and J lost 4; bases outside the gene matches: 6. Here the CDR3 reads CATSSRQGGYNSPLHF. As DNA, the CDR3 is TGTGCCACCAGCTCCCGACAGGGGGGTTATAATTCACCCCTCCACTTT.

The chain uses TRBV15 and TRBJ2-5; perhaps TRBD2 as D (6 bases). The CDR3 extends over 15 amino acids. Germline V lookup: CDR1 LNHNV, CDR2 YYDKDF (reference sequence). The V gene lost 5 bases and the J gene lost 5 bases, with 18 bases spanning the gap. CDR3 sequence: CATSLSGRRDETQYF. Written as DNA, the CDR3 is TGTGCCACCAGCTTATCAGGCCGGCGGGACGAGACCCAGTACTTC. The whole variable domain, filled in from reference TRBV15 and TRBJ2-5, reads DAMVIQNPRYQVTQFGKPVTLSCSQTLNHNVMYWYQQKSSQAPKLLFHYYDKDFNNEADTPDNFQSRRPNTSFCFLDIRSPGLGDTAMYLCATSLSGRRDETQYFGPGTRLLVL.

The chain has TRBV10-1 and TRBJ1-6; D unresolved. Trimming left V 3 bases short and J 8 bases short, with 5 bases between. CDR3 length equals 12 residues. CDR1 is WNHNN and CDR2 is SYGVQD in the germline V gene (reference sequence). Here the CDR3 reads CASSDPYSPLHF. The CDR3 DNA sequence: TGCGCCAGCAGTGATCCTTATTCACCCCTCCACTTT.

The CDR3 bases are TGTGCCCGCGGAACAGGGGGCGCAGGGTATGGCTACACCTTC. It translates to CARGTGGAGYGYTF. V is TRBV30 and J is TRBJ1-2; 9 nucleotides line up with TRBD1. The CDR3 consists of 14 residues. The V gene end was trimmed by 8 bases and the J gene end by 5 bases; junction bases not matched to a gene: 12. Germline V CDR1 and CDR2: GTSNPN, SVGIG (reference sequence). The entire variable domain, with the rest obtained from reference TRBV30 and TRBJ1-2, is as follows: SQTIHQWPATLVQPVGSPLSLECTVEGTSNPNLYWYRQAAGRGLQLLFYSVGIGQISSEVPQNLSASRPQDRQFILSSKKLLLSDSGFYLCARGTGGAGYGYTFGSGTRLTVV.

The V call is TRBV9, the J call TRBJ1-1, with 7 bases identical to TRBD1. J was trimmed by 0 bases and V by 4 bases; bases with no gene match: 6. CDR1 and CDR2 from the germline V gene are SGDLS and YYNGEE. The CDR3 totals 15 residues. The CDR3 DNA is TGTGCCAGCAGCCTACAGGGGCAGATGAACACTGAAGCTTTCTTT. Encoded protein: CASSLQGQMNTEAFF.

The J gene is TRBJ1-1, the V gene TRBV4-3, with 9 bases that match TRBD1. Germline V CDR1 and CDR2: LGHNA, YSLEER. The length of the CDR3 is 15 residues. The trim removed 4 bases at V and 4 bases at J, leaving 7 bases unmatched. CDR3 coding DNA: TGCGCCAGCAGCCGGGACAGGGATGCAGGCACTGAAGCTTTCTTT. Translated, it gives CASSRDRDAGTEAFF.

Note on this clone: The sample carries other DNA sequences with the same CDR3. This rearrangement joins TRBV9 to TRBJ1-1, with no clear D. V lost 2 bases, J lost 0 bases, and 5 bases lay in between. Germline CDR1 reads SGDLS; CDR2 reads YYNGEE. The CDR3 covers 13 residues. The CDR3 loop is CASSVEVNTEAFF. CDR3 DNA sequence: TGTGCCAGCAGCGTTGAAGTGAACACTGAAGCTTTCTTT.

The V and J genes are TRBV29-1 and TRBJ2-7; possibly TRBD1 for D (6 bases). The germline CDR1 and CDR2 sequences are SQVTM and ANQGSEA. The germline V and J ends were trimmed by 0 bases and 3 bases, with 12 bases remaining between them. The CDR3 has 14 residues. The CDR3 protein is CSVEDPTGIYEQYF. The CDR3 DNA reads TGCAGCGTTGAAGATCCGACAGGCATCTACGAGCAGTACTTC.

CDR3 nucleotides: TGTGCCTGGAGTCGGAAAGGGAACTACGAGCAGTACTTC. It is translated as CAWSRKGNYEQYF. The chain has TRBV30 and TRBJ2-7; no definite D call. The CDR3 is 13 amino acids. Germline V lookup: CDR1 GTSNPN, CDR2 SVGIG (reference sequence). V lost 2 bases to trimming and J lost 3 bases, with 11 bases between them.

The CDR3 here is CSVVVFNEQFF. Here the CDR3 DNA reads TGCAGCGTTGTCGTCTTCAATGAGCAGTTCTTC. This chain uses TRBV29-1 with TRBJ2-1, with D unresolved. The ends were cut back, 4 bases at V and 6 bases at J, with 7 bases in the middle. The CDR3 runs 11 residues. Germline V CDR1 and CDR2: SQVTM, ANQGSEA.

This chain links TRBV29-1 with TRBJ2-7; D is perhaps TRBD1 (6 bases). The CDR3 spans 12 residues. The V end was cut by 7 bases, the J end by 3 bases, with 13 bases between. CDR1 is SQVTM, CDR2 ANQGSEA, per germline. CDR3 region: CSATRTDYEQYF. The CDR3 DNA is TGCAGCGCTACCAGGACAGACTACGAGCAGTACTTC.

This clone came up once. V usage is TRBV9 and J usage is TRBJ1-6; D unresolved. Trimming took off 1 base at V and 5 bases at J, with 4 bases between the two ends. Germline lookup yields CDR1 SGDLS and CDR2 YYNGEE. CDR3 size: 13 residues. The CDR3 nucleotides are TGTGCCAGCAGCGTAAAGGATAATTCACCCCTCCACTTT. This codes for CASSVKDNSPLHF. The complete variable domain, with remaining parts taken from reference TRBV9 and TRBJ1-6, reads DSGVTQTPKHLITATGQRVTLRCSPRSGDLSVYWYQQSLDQGLQFLIQYYNGEERAKGNILERFSAQQFPDLHSELNLSSLELGDSALYFCASSVKDNSPLHFGNGTRLTVT.

This clone was seen only a few times. The chain links TRBV23-1 to TRBJ2-5; D perhaps matches TRBD2 (6 bases). TRBV23-1 qualifies as an ORF whose function is uncertain. Trimming took off 3 bases at V and 5 bases at J, with 13 bases between the two ends. The CDR3 extends over 14 amino acids. The CDR3 spells CASSHPNSGETQYF. DNA of the CDR3: TGCGCCAGCAGTCACCCTAACAGCGGGGAGACCCAGTACTTC.